One sample yielded the 18 T cell receptor beta chains listed below, sequenced in a study of post-analysis software for immune sequencing data. Findings of the study overall: Patients had higher frequencies than controls of roughly five TRBV segments, including TRBV5-6, TRBV5-1 and TRBV20-1.

Their antigens remain unidentified. Each TCR beta cDNA library carried unique molecular identifiers. Each CDR3 protein is one row after TCRdb ran MiXCR on the PCR reads. The top ten hold more than 1.5% of the sample, which has hundreds of thousands of distinct CDR3 sequences, 44% seen once. Sequencing was carried out using blood. The receptors come from a girl aged 10 to 17 with multiple sclerosis.

This sequence joins TRBV27 and TRBJ2-1, with 9 bases lining up with TRBD2. CDR3 size: 14 residues. Germline trimming cut 11 bases from V and 4 bases from J; bases unmatched to any gene: 9. Germline values: CDR1 MNHEY, CDR2 SMNVEV (reference sequence). CDR3 region: CACSRGGLYNEQFF. The CDR3 nucleotides read TGTGCCTGTTCGCGGGGGGGCCTTTACAATGAGCAGTTCTTC.

This clonotype was counted only a few times. The rearrangement joins TRBV10-3 to TRBJ1-4; no clear D gene. The V and J ends lost 0 bases and 0 bases respectively, with 2 bases between them. The CDR3 covers 14 residues. The germline V gene encodes CDR1 ENHRY and CDR2 SYGVKD. The CDR3 protein is CAISESTTNEKLFF. The CDR3 nucleotides are TGTGCCATCAGTGAGTCGACAACTAATGAAAAACTGTTTTTT.

The chain links TRBV4-1 to TRBJ2-7; D not certain. The CDR3 runs 15 residues. The V and J ends lost 0 bases and 2 bases respectively, with 11 bases between them. Germline CDR1 MGHRA, CDR2 YSYEKL. CDR3 DNA: TGCGCCAGCAGCCAAGAAGCGTCATTCCCCTACGAGCAGTACTTC. Translating gives CASSQEASFPYEQYF.

Details on this clonotype: The germline gene is not matched at one end of the junction; a read error may be the cause. The chain couples TRBV5-1 to TRBJ2-7, with 13 bases fitting TRBD2. The CDR3 is made up of 15 amino acids. Germline lookup yields CDR1 SGHRS and CDR2 YFSETQ. The CDR3 loop reads CTSSSGTSGDWEQYF. CDR3 nucleotides: TGCACCAGCAGCTCTGGGACTAGCGGGGATTGGGAGCAGTACTTC.

The CDR3 here is CASSSNPGTSGTDTQYF. In DNA, the CDR3 is TGCGCCAGCAGCTCTAATCCCGGGACTAGCGGTACAGATACGCAGTATTTT. This chain joins TRBV5-1 and TRBJ2-3; 11 positions agree with TRBD2. CDR3 size: 17 residues. Looked up from germline, CDR1 is SGHRS and CDR2 is YFSETQ. V was pared by 3 bases and J by 3 bases, with 9 bases of the junction left unmatched.

The rearrangement joins TRBV3-1 to TRBJ2-4, with D perhaps given as TRBD1 or TRBD2 (5 bases each). The J call may not be correct, given that the DNA end is closer to TRBJ2-5. Per germline, CDR1 LGHDT and CDR2 YNNKEL (reference sequence). The CDR3 covers 13 residues. CDR3 sequence: CASSQGAKETQYF. The CDR3 DNA reads as TGTGCCAGCAGTCAGGGAGCGAAGGAGACCCAGTACTTC.

The V gene is TRBV28, the J gene TRBJ2-4; perhaps TRBD1 as D (6 bases). Germline V lookup: CDR1 MDHEN, CDR2 SYDVKM. The CDR3 has 14 residues. Trimming took 6 bases from V and 2 from J, leaving 11 bases between them. The CDR3 spells CASRLGQPKNIQYF. CDR3 DNA: TGTGCCAGCAGGTTAGGACAGCCCAAAAACATTCAGTACTTC.

CDR3 loop: CARARVPSSYNEQFF. DNA of the CDR3: TGTGCCAGGGCCCGCGTCCCGAGCTCCTACAATGAGCAGTTCTTC. The chain employs TRBV6-8 and TRBJ2-1; D is ambiguous. The CDR3 totals 15 residues. Trimming shortened V by 9 bases and J by 0 bases, and 15 bases separated the two germline ends. Germline CDR1 reads MNHGY; CDR2 reads SAAAGT.

The chain uses TRBV7-2 and TRBJ2-7, with TRBD2 matching over 7 bases. The CDR3 covers 12 residues. Trimming removed 5 bases from V and 4 bases from J; junction bases left unmatched: 2. Germline CDR1 is SGHTA and CDR2 is FQGNSA. CDR3 sequence (DNA): TGTGCCAGCAGCAACGGGGGGTACGAGCAGTACTTC. Its translation: CASSNGGYEQYF.

This chain connects TRBV15 to TRBJ2-5; TRBD1 might be the D (5 bases). The J call is in doubt because the DNA end fits TRBJ2-7 better. CDR1 is LNHNV and CDR2 is YYDKDF in the germline V gene (reference sequence). This CDR3 is 14 amino acids long. This CDR3 is CATSREGAPYEQYF. Here the CDR3 DNA reads TGTGCCACCAGCAGAGAAGGGGCGCCCTACGAGCAGTACTTC.

The V gene is TRBV3-1, the J gene TRBJ1-1; TRBD1 matches 10 bases. CDR3 size: 13 residues. The germline gives CDR1 LGHDT, CDR2 YNNKEL (reference sequence). The V segment lost 4 bases and the J segment 11 bases; nucleotides outside the gene matches: 7. The CDR3 is CASSPGQGTGAFF. CDR3 in DNA: TGTGCCAGCAGCCCGGGACAGGGGACCGGGGCTTTCTTT.

The V and J genes are TRBV7-2 and TRBJ2-3; 7 bases line up with TRBD2. Germline CDR1 reads SGHTA; CDR2 reads FQGNSA. The CDR3 runs 14 residues. V lost 7 bases, J lost 8 bases, and 12 bases stayed unmatched. DNA of the CDR3: TGTGCCAGCAACCCCCGGGAGGCGGAACGTACGCAGTATTTT. It is translated as CASNPREAERTQYF.

This chain connects TRBV5-1 to TRBJ2-1; TRBD1 matches 8 bases. CDR3 size: 15 residues. With 6 bases clipped from V and 1 base from J, the junction kept 6 bases outside the gene matches. Germline V lookup: CDR1 SGHRS, CDR2 YFSETQ. In DNA form, the CDR3 reads TGCGCCAGCAAGGTTGGACAGGGTTCCTACAATGAGCAGTTCTTC. It specifies CASKVGQGSYNEQFF.

This clonotype was observed at least ten times. The rearrangement joins TRBV4-1 to TRBJ2-1; 8 bases match TRBD2. Germline values: CDR1 MGHRA, CDR2 YSYEKL. The CDR3 contains 15 residues. The V segment lost 7 bases and the J segment 1 base; nucleotides outside the gene matches: 6. CDR3 in amino acids: CASTVGLGSYNEQFF. CDR3 in DNA: TGCGCCAGCACGGTGGGACTAGGGTCCTACAATGAGCAGTTCTTC.

This chain links TRBV20-1 with TRBJ2-3; D is undetermined. Germline assignment: CDR1 DFQATT and CDR2 SNEGSKA (reference sequence). Trimming shortened V by 0 bases and J by 2 bases, and 9 bases separated the two germline ends. The CDR3 length is 14 residues. This CDR3 is CSARDDGYTDTQYF. The CDR3 DNA is TGCAGTGCTAGAGATGACGGCTACACAGATACGCAGTATTTT.

A few counts support this clonotype. V usage is TRBV6-1 and J usage is TRBJ2-1, with a tentative D call TRBD1 (5 bases). Germline CDR1 reads MNHNS; CDR2 reads SASEGT. Trimming took 2 bases from V and 6 from J, leaving 8 bases between them. The CDR3 runs 13 residues. In DNA form, the CDR3 reads TGTGCCAGCAGTGAACGACAGCTCAATGAGCAGTTCTTC. It encodes CASSERQLNEQFF.

This chain links TRBV30 with TRBJ1-6; possible D gene TRBD1, 5 bases. The CDR3 covers 12 residues. Trimming removed 0 bases from V and 9 bases from J, with 6 bases in between. The germline V gene encodes CDR1 GTSNPN and CDR2 SVGIG (reference sequence). As DNA, the CDR3 is TGTGCCTGGAGTGTCGGGGGTTCACCCCTCCACTTT. Translation gives CAWSVGGSPLHF.

The chain joins TRBV11-1 to TRBJ1-5; D unclear. CDR3 length: 13 amino acids. Germline V gene lookup returns CDR1 SGHAT and CDR2 FQDESV (reference sequence). The ends were cut back, 3 bases at V and 1 base at J, with 4 bases in the middle. CDR3 bases: TGTGCCAGCAGCTTTCAGAGCAATCAGCCCCAGCATTTT. Translating gives CASSFQSNQPQHF.